This T cell receptor (beta chain) was observed in a study of T cells in Graves' hyperthyroidism and ophthalmopathy. From RNA transcripts, TCR beta CDR3 regions were amplified. In the first-round RT-PCR of the TCR CDR3, the HTBI primer set was used. Each CDR3 protein gets one entry after TCRdb re-called the multiplex PCR reads with MiXCR. The table has hundreds of thousands of distinct CDR3 sequences, approximately 15% seen once. This clonotype came up a few times. The CDR3 extends over 14 amino acids. Trimming at V came to 0 bases and at J to 4 bases, leaving 2 bases not matched to a gene. CDR1 is DFQATT, CDR2 SNEGSKA, per germline (reference sequence).

Specimen: blood. This receptor was obtained from a woman younger than 30 with Graves' hyperthyroidism. The genes are TRBV20-1 and TRBJ2-1; 8 bases are shared with TRBD2. The CDR3 reads CSARDASGYNEQFF. The CDR3 bases are TGCAGTGCTAGAGATGCTAGCGGGTACAATGAGCAGTTCTTC.